This T cell receptor beta chain emerged from a study of tumor-infiltrating lymphocytes in primary liver carcinoma. This clonotype was seen more than once but under ten times. A much larger clonotype is one base distant, so this may be a read error. The investigators made TCR beta cDNA from 500 ng total RNA, using a constant-region primer. Employing slightly modified ARM-PCR, three nested multiplex PCR rounds were run, and these gave rise to the TCR beta libraries. TRBV1-TRBV30 forward and Cbeta reverse primers drove the first two roughly 10-cycle rounds. TCRdb reprocessed the multiplex PCR reads with MiXCR, giving one entry per CDR3 protein. The repertoire holds around 32,000 distinct CDR3 sequences, with less than 80% as singletons. CDR3 length: 15 residues. Germline lookup yields CDR1 SGHAT and CDR2 FQNNGV. Each 20-30 mg portion of unsorted bulk tissue served as the source for co-extraction of RNA and DNA. Primary liver carcinomas in the patients were surgically resected.

Sequencing used liver tumor tissue from sampling region 5. Subset described: tumor region T5, tumor centre. The clonotype comes from a man in his forties with primary liver carcinoma and hepatitis B virus infection. J is TRBJ2-6 and V is TRBV11-2; perhaps TRBD1 as D (6 bases). The CDR3 DNA sequence: TGTGCCAGCACCCAGGGGTTGTTTGGGGCCAACATCCTGACTTTC. Residues: CASTQGLFGANILTF.